The sequence of this TCR beta chain was determined in a study of identical twins. Study results and caveats: Where beta out-of-frame sequences were concerned, excess twin sharing was weaker.

MiXCR, run by TCRdb on the 5' RACE reads, gives a single entry per CDR3 protein. The table records around 250,000 distinct CDR3 sequences, roughly 13% of them present only once. V gave up 7 bases and J gave up 4 bases; unmatched junction bases: 8. CDR3 length equals 14 residues. Germline loops: CDR1 MNHEY, CDR2 SVGEGT. To note about this clonotype: Its antigen is not identified.

The sample was also linked to a second study, of yellow fever vaccine responses in identical twins. In that study: On the reported evidence, twins' vaccine T cell responses seemed partly convergent and partly personalized.

V gene TRBV6-2 or TRBV6-3 combines with J gene TRBJ2-7, with 9 bases fitting TRBD2. This TCR was recovered from a woman younger than 35 in good health. Sequencing was performed on memory (CD45RO+) T cells sorted from blood. The CDR3 is CASTLGLAPYEQYF. Written as DNA, the CDR3 is TGTGCCAGCACCCTGGGACTAGCCCCTTACGAGCAGTACTTC.